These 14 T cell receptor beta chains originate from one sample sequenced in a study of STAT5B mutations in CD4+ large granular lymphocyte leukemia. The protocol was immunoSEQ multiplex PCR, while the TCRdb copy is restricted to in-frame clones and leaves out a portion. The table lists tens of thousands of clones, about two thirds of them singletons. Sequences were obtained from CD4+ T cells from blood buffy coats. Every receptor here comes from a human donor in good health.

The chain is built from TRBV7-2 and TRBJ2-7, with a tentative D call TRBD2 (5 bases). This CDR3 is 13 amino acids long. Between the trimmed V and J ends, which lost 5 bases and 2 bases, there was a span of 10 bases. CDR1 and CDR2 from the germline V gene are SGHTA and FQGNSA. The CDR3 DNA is TGTGCCAGCAGCCGCGGACTGGCCTACGAGCAGTACTTC. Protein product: CASSRGLAYEQYF.

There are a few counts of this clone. The CDR3 nucleotides read TGTGCCAGCAGCTTATCGGGACAGGTTTACGAGCAGTACTTC. Protein sequence: CASSLSGQVYEQYF. This chain connects TRBV7-2 to TRBJ2-7, with 8 bases aligning to TRBD1. Germline V lookup: CDR1 SGHTA, CDR2 FQGNSA. After removal of 2 bases from V and 4 bases from J, the junction contained 4 bases not matched to a gene. The CDR3 is 14 amino acids. The entire variable domain, with the rest obtained from reference TRBV7-2 and TRBJ2-7, is as follows: GAGVSQSPSNKVTEKGKDVELRCDPISGHTALYWYRQSLGQGLEFLIYFQGNSAPDKSGLPSDRFSAERTGGSVSTLTIQRTQQEDSAVYLCASSLSGQVYEQYFGPGTRLTVT.

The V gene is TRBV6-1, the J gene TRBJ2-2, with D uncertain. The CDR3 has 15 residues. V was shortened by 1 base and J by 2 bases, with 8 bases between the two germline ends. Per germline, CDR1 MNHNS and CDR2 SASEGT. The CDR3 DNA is TGTGCCAGCAGTGAAGATTGGCATAACACCGGGGAGCTGTTTTTT. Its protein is CASSEDWHNTGELFF.

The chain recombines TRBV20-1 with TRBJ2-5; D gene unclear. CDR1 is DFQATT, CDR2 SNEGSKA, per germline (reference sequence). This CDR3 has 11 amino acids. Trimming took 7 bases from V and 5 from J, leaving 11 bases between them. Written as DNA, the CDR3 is TGCAGTGGTAGTGTTGGGGAGACCCAGTACTTC. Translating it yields CSGSVGETQYF.

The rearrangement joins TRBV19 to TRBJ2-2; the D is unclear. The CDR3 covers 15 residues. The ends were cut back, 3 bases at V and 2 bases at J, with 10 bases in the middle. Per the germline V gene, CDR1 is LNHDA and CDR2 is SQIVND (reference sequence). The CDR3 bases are TGTGCCAGTAGTATCTGGGCAGGCAACACCGGGGAGCTGTTTTTT. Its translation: CASSIWAGNTGELFF. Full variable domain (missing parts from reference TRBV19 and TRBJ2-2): DGGITQSPKYLFRKEGQNVTLSCEQNLNHDAMYWYRQDPGQGLRLIYYSQIVNDFQKGDIAEGYSVSREKKESFPLTVTSAQKNPTAFYLCASSIWAGNTGELFFGEGSRLTVL.

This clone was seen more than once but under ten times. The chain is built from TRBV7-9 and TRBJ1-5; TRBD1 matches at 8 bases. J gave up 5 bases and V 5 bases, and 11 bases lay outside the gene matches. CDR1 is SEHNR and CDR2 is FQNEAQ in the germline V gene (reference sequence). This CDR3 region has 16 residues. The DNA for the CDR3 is TGTGCCAGCAGCCCAAAACCGGACAGGGCGGATCAGCCCCAGCATTTT. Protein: CASSPKPDRADQPQHF.

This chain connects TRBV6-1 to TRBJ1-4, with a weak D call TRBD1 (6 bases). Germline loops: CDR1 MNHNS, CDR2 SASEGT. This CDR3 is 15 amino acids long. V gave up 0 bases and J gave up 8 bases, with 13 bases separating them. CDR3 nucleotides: TGTGCCAGCAGTGAAGCTCTACAGGGAGGCGAAAAACTGTTTTTT. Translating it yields CASSEALQGGEKLFF.

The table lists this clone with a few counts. The CDR3 region is CASSFRQDEQYF. The CDR3 DNA sequence: TGTGCCAGCAGCTTCCGACAGGACGAGCAGTACTTC. The V gene is TRBV7-9, the J gene TRBJ2-7; tentative D call: TRBD1 (6 bases). The germline CDR1 and CDR2 sequences are SEHNR and FQNEAQ (reference sequence). The V end lost 3 bases, the J end lost 5 bases, and 8 bases lay between the germline ends. The CDR3 is 12 amino acids. Using reference TRBV7-9 and TRBJ2-7 for the parts outside the CDR3, the full variable domain is DTGVSQNPRHKITKRGQNVTFRCDPISEHNRLYWYRQTLGQGPEFLTYFQNEAQLEKSRLLSDRFSAERPKGSFSTLEIQRTEQGDSAMYLCASSFRQDEQYFGPGTRLTVT.

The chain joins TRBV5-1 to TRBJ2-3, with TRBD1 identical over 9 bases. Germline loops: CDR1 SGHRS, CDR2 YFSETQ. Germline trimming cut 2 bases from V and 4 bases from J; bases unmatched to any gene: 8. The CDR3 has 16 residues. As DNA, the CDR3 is TGCGCCAGCAGCTTAAGTACAGGGGGCGTTTCAGATACGCAGTATTTT. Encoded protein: CASSLSTGGVSDTQYF. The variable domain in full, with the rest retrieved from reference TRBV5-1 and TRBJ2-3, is KAGVTQTPRYLIKTRGQQVTLSCSPISGHRSVSWYQQTPGQGLQFLFEYFSETQRNKGNFPGRFSGRQFSNSRSEMNVSTLELGDSALYLCASSLSTGGVSDTQYFGPGTRLTVL.

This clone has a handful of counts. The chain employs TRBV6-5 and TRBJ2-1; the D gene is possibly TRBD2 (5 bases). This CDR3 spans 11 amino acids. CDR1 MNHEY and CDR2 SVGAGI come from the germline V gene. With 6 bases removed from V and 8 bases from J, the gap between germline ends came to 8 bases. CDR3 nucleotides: TGTGCCAGCAGCCGGGGAGATGAGCAGTTCTTC. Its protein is CASSRGDEQFF.

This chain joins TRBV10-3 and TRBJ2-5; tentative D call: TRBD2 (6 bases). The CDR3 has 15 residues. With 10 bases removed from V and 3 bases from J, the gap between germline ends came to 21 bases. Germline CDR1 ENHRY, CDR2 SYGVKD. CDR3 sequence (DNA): TGTGCCACCTCAACCACTGGGCGGGGCGAAGAGACCCAGTACTTC. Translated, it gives CATSTTGRGEETQYF.

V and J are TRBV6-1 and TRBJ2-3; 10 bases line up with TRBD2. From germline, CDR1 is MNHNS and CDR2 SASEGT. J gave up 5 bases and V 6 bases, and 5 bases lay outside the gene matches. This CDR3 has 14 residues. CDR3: CASRSSGGGDTQYF. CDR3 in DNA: TGTGCCAGCAGGTCTAGCGGGGGAGGAGATACGCAGTATTTT.

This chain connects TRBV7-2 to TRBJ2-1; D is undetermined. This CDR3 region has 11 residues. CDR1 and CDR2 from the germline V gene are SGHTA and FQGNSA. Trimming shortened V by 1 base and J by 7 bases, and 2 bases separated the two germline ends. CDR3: CASSLGNEQFF. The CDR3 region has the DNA TGTGCCAGCAGCTTAGGGAATGAGCAGTTCTTC.

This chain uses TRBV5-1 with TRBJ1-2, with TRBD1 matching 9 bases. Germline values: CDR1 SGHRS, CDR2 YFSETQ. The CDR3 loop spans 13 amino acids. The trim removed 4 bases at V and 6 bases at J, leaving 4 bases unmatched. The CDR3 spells CASSLQGADGYTF. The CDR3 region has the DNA TGCGCCAGCAGCCTACAGGGGGCTGATGGCTACACCTTC.